Below, one T cell receptor (beta chain) is given with its context. What it binds is not known. Germline-derived CDR1 and CDR2 are SGHNT and YYREEE (reference sequence). V gave up 4 bases and J gave up 6 bases, with 17 bases separating them. The CDR3 is 14 amino acids. Mismatch repair deficiency was confirmed in all patients, by PCR or immunohistochemistry. Three pembrolizumab responders had their TCRs sequenced. This sample is part of a study of PD-1 blockade in mismatch repair-deficient tumors. Study information: Patients had around 12 mismatch repair-deficient cancer types, all previously treated and progressing.

Sequencing was performed with immunoSEQ multiplex PCR; in TCRdb, only in-frame clones are kept and a portion is missing. The sample records 80,000 to 130,000 clones, 82% being singletons. Broader study findings: Rapid post-treatment expansion, then contraction, generally preceding radiologic response, marked tumor-resident clones.

The source material was peripheral blood, sampled approximately 35 weeks after starting pembrolizumab. The chain links TRBV5-4 to TRBJ2-7, with D possibly matching TRBD2 (6 bases). This TCR came from an adult with mismatch repair-deficient cancer. The CDR3 DNA reads TGTGCCAGCAGCAGGGGACTTCTAGACGGCGAGCAGTACTTC. Protein sequence: CASSRGLLDGEQYF.